The 32 T cell receptor beta chains reported below all come from one sample, sequenced in a study of shared clonotypes between healthy human individuals. Using immunoSEQ multiplex PCR, the repertoire was profiled, and TCRdb retains in-frame clones only, with some absent. This table has over a million clones, 98% appearing once. Sequencing was carried out using naive CD4+ T cells sorted from blood. Stated subset: CD45RA+ positively selected. Receptors originate from a man aged 25 to 40 in good health.

The V call is TRBV11-3, the J call TRBJ2-1; perhaps TRBD2 as D (5 bases). Germline CDR1 SGHNT, CDR2 YENEEA. The CDR3 consists of 13 residues. Trimming left V 5 bases short and J 6 bases short, with 11 bases between. The CDR3 DNA reads as TGTGCCAGCAGCACGGGGTACGGCAATGAGCAGTTCTTC. Translating it yields CASSTGYGNEQFF.

The V call is TRBV7-3, the J call TRBJ1-1; TRBD1 matches 10 bases. Germline V gene sequence: CDR1 SGHTA, CDR2 FQGTGA. The CDR3 runs to 15 residues. The V segment lost 3 bases and the J segment 4 bases; nucleotides outside the gene matches: 5. CDR3 protein: CASSLAGTGATEAFF. Here the CDR3 DNA reads TGTGCCAGCAGCTTGGCCGGGACAGGGGCCACTGAAGCTTTCTTT.

This chain joins TRBV27 and TRBJ2-3, with no clear D. The CDR3 loop spans 15 amino acids. V was shortened by 5 bases and J by 0 bases, with 12 bases between the two germline ends. Germline lookup yields CDR1 MNHEY and CDR2 SMNVEV (reference sequence). The CDR3 nucleotides are TGTGCCAGCAGTCCACCCCCGGCGAGCACAGATACGCAGTATTTT. This translates into CASSPPPASTDTQYF.

The J gene is TRBJ2-1, the V gene TRBV7-2, with D uncertain. The V gene lost 7 bases and the J gene lost 7 bases, with 20 bases spanning the gap. The CDR3 consists of 15 residues. Germline CDR1 is SGHTA and CDR2 is FQGNSA. The CDR3, as DNA: TGTGCCAGCACCCTAGGTGTCCAACTGAGAAATGAGCAGTTCTTC. Amino acid sequence: CASTLGVQLRNEQFF.

Remarks on this clone: Other DNA sequences in the sample encode the same CDR3. This chain connects TRBV12-5 to TRBJ2-3, with TRBD2 matching 7 bases. Germline V gene lookup returns CDR1 LGHNT and CDR2 FRNRAP. V lost 3 bases and J lost 5; bases outside the gene matches: 2. The CDR3 runs to 13 residues. The CDR3, as DNA: TGTGCTAGTGGTTTCTCGGGGGGAGATACGCAGTATTTT. Translation: CASGFSGGDTQYF.

CDR3 amino acids: CASSKRGTTPYEQYF. DNA of the CDR3: TGTGCCAGCAGCAAGAGGGGGACGACCCCCTACGAGCAGTACTTC. This rearrangement joins TRBV21-1 to TRBJ2-7; the table's D gene call, TRBD1, was not cross checked with the DNA. TRBV21-1 is annotated as a pseudogene. The CDR3 has 15 amino acids.

The chain carries TRBV7-7 and TRBJ2-1; D perhaps matches TRBD1 (6 bases). The CDR3 contains 15 residues. CDR1 and CDR2 (germline): SSHAT, FNYEAQ (reference sequence). Trimming shortened V by 4 bases and J by 3 bases, and 13 bases separated the two germline ends. The CDR3 DNA reads TGTGCCAGCAGCTCGGGCCTACAGGGCTACAATGAGCAGTTCTTC. It specifies CASSSGLQGYNEQFF. Filled out from reference TRBV7-7 and TRBJ2-1, the complete variable domain reads GAGVSQSPRYKVTKRGQDVTLRCDPISSHATLYWYQQALGQGPEFLTYFNYEAQPDKSGLPSDRFSAERPEGSISTLTIQRTEQRDSAMYRCASSSGLQGYNEQFFGPGTRLTVL.

This sequence joins TRBV9 and TRBJ1-4; D is ambiguous. Germline CDR1 is SGDLS and CDR2 is YYNGEE. Trimming took off 3 bases at V and 0 bases at J, with 9 bases between the two ends. CDR3 length: 15 amino acids. CDR3 protein: CASSAVQSTNEKLFF. CDR3 sequence (DNA): TGTGCCAGCAGCGCCGTACAGTCAACTAATGAAAAACTGTTTTTT.

The gene calls are TRBV28 and TRBJ2-7; D call uncertain. In germline, CDR1 is MDHEN, CDR2 SYDVKM. V lost 6 bases, J lost 4 bases, and 19 bases lay in between. The CDR3 totals 15 residues. This CDR3 is CASSPRLSNNYEQYF. CDR3 in DNA: TGTGCCAGCAGCCCGAGGCTGTCGAATAATTACGAGCAGTACTTC.

The V gene is TRBV29-1, the J gene TRBJ2-3; no definite D call. The V end lost 4 bases, the J end lost 6 bases, and 11 bases lay between the germline ends. The CDR3 is 12 residues long. Germline CDR1 reads SQVTM; CDR2 reads ANQGSEA. The chain's CDR3 is CSVVGIGDTQYF. The CDR3 bases are TGCAGCGTTGTAGGGATAGGGGATACGCAGTATTTT.

The J gene is TRBJ2-7, the V gene TRBV27, with D hard to call. This CDR3 contains 14 residues. The ends were cut back, 3 bases at V and 4 bases at J, with 13 bases in the middle. Germline assignment: CDR1 MNHEY and CDR2 SMNVEV (reference sequence). This CDR3 is CASSLRENFYEQYF. CDR3 nucleotide sequence: TGTGCCAGCAGTTTGAGAGAAAACTTTTACGAGCAGTACTTC.

The V gene is TRBV6-6, the J gene TRBJ1-2; the D gene is possibly TRBD1 (5 bases). The V end lost 2 bases, the J end lost 4 bases, and 11 bases lay between the germline ends. The CDR3 is 14 amino acids. In germline, CDR1 is MNHNY, CDR2 SVGAGI (reference sequence). The CDR3 is CASSYKGRPYGYTF. The CDR3 DNA is TGTGCCAGCAGTTACAAGGGACGGCCCTATGGCTACACCTTC.

This chain joins TRBV27 and TRBJ2-7; tentative D call: TRBD1 (6 bases). CDR3 length: 15 amino acids. Trimming cost V 6 bases and J 2 bases, with 17 bases left between them. CDR1 and CDR2 from the germline V gene are MNHEY and SMNVEV (reference sequence). Written as DNA, the CDR3 is TGTGCCAGCAGCCAGCAGACAGGTTGGGCCTACGAGCAGTACTTC. Its translation is CASSQQTGWAYEQYF.

Here the CDR3 reads CASSDRGRVRQPQHF. The CDR3 DNA sequence: TGTGCCAGCAGTGACAGGGGAAGGGTTCGGCAGCCCCAGCATTTT. The V and J genes are TRBV2 and TRBJ1-5, with a tentative D call TRBD1 (6 bases). The CDR3 loop spans 15 amino acids. Germline lookup yields CDR1 SNHLY and CDR2 FYNNEI. Trimming pared 3 bases from V and 7 bases from J, leaving 16 bases between.

The gene calls are TRBV7-9 and TRBJ2-6; D unclear. The CDR3 consists of 14 residues. V was trimmed by 7 bases and J by 0 bases, leaving 7 bases between them. Germline CDR1 and CDR2: SEHNR and FQNEAQ (reference sequence). CDR3 sequence reads: CASTWSSGANVLTF. The CDR3 DNA sequence: TGTGCCAGCACTTGGAGCTCTGGGGCCAACGTCCTGACTTTC.

This chain uses TRBV6-1 with TRBJ2-1; D unresolved. The V and J ends lost 1 base and 0 bases respectively, with 7 bases between them. The CDR3 is 15 residues long. The germline V gene has CDR1 MNHNS and CDR2 SASEGT. The CDR3 region has the DNA TGTGCCAGCAGTGAAGGGTTGAGCTCCTACAATGAGCAGTTCTTC. This encodes CASSEGLSSYNEQFF.

The chain joins TRBV5-4 to TRBJ1-5, with 7 bases identical to TRBD1. This CDR3 spans 13 amino acids. J was trimmed by 5 bases and V by 5 bases; bases with no gene match: 4. Per the germline V gene, CDR1 is SGHNT and CDR2 is YYREEE (reference sequence). CDR3 in amino acids: CASRSDRDQPQHF. The CDR3 coding sequence is TGTGCCAGCAGAAGCGACAGGGATCAGCCCCAGCATTTT.

In this sample, this clone turned up once. CDR3 sequence reads: CASSMSPGQQETQYF. DNA of the CDR3: TGTGCCAGTAGTATGAGCCCTGGACAGCAAGAGACCCAGTACTTC. The rearrangement uses TRBV19 and TRBJ2-5, with a weak D call TRBD1 (6 bases). Germline CDR1 reads LNHDA; CDR2 reads SQIVND (reference sequence). This CDR3 is built from 15 residues. Trimming cost V 3 bases and J 2 bases, with 13 bases left between them.

The rearrangement links TRBV14 to TRBJ2-5; D might be TRBD2 (5 bases). V was clipped by 8 bases and J by 5 bases, with 21 bases between them. CDR1 and CDR2 (germline): SGHDN, FVKESK. The CDR3 is 15 residues long. CDR3 DNA sequence: TGTGCCAGCGGACTCATCCGGTTGCTCAACGAGACCCAGTACTTC. Translating it yields CASGLIRLLNETQYF. Looking up the rest from reference TRBV14 and TRBJ2-5 gives the full variable domain: EAGVTQFPSHSVIEKGQTVTLRCDPISGHDNLYWYRRVMGKEIKFLLHFVKESKQDESGMPNNRFLAERTGGTYSTLKVQPAELEDSGVYFCASGLIRLLNETQYFGPGTRLLVL.

The chain carries TRBV4-3 and TRBJ2-7; 7 positions agree with TRBD1. This CDR3 is built from 15 residues. V was pared by 2 bases and J by 0 bases, with 4 bases of the junction left unmatched. Germline V CDR1 and CDR2: LGHNA, YSLEER. The CDR3 is CASSQNDRVSYEQYF. CDR3 DNA sequence: TGCGCCAGCAGCCAAAACGACAGGGTCTCCTACGAGCAGTACTTC.

This rearrangement joins TRBV6-1 to TRBJ2-5; the D is unclear. Germline CDR1 reads MNHNS; CDR2 reads SASEGT. V dropped 7 bases and J dropped 5 bases, with 5 bases sitting between them. The CDR3 sequence is 10 residues long. The CDR3 protein is CASIQETQYF. The DNA of the CDR3 is TGTGCCAGCATCCAGGAGACCCAGTACTTC.

The gene calls are TRBV5-1 and TRBJ2-7, with TRBD2 identical over 8 bases. With 2 bases clipped from V and 2 bases from J, the junction kept 3 bases outside the gene matches. The CDR3 length is 14 residues. Germline assignment: CDR1 SGHRS and CDR2 YFSETQ. The CDR3 reads CASSFAGGTYEQYF. The CDR3 DNA follows: TGCGCCAGCAGCTTTGCGGGAGGTACCTACGAGCAGTACTTC.

This chain joins TRBV19 and TRBJ1-5, with 7 bases aligning to TRBD1. The ends lost 10 bases at V and 5 bases at J; junction bases unmatched: 5. CDR3 length: 12 amino acids. Germline CDR1 and CDR2: LNHDA and SQIVND (reference sequence). As DNA, the CDR3 is TGTGCCACACAGGGGCCATATCAGCCCCAGCATTTT. This encodes CATQGPYQPQHF.

The chain carries TRBV7-9 and TRBJ1-5; D is undetermined. V gave up 2 bases and J gave up 6 bases, with 20 bases separating them. Germline-derived CDR1 and CDR2 are SEHNR and FQNEAQ (reference sequence). This CDR3 has 17 amino acids. CDR3 loop: CASSLISGVGLGQPQHF. The CDR3 DNA is TGTGCCAGCAGCTTAATTTCTGGCGTCGGGCTTGGTCAGCCCCAGCATTTT.

The CDR3 sequence is CASSFITGSGTDTQYF. CDR3 nucleotide sequence: TGTGCCAGCAGCTTTATCACGGGGTCGGGCACAGATACGCAGTATTTT. The chain uses TRBV7-2 and TRBJ2-3; TRBD2 might be the D (5 bases). Germline V gene sequence: CDR1 SGHTA, CDR2 FQGNSA. V dropped 3 bases and J dropped 1 base, with 14 bases sitting between them. There are 16 residues in the CDR3.

This chain uses TRBV2 with TRBJ2-3; maybe TRBD2 (6 bases). The CDR3 contains 16 residues. CDR1 and CDR2 (germline): SNHLY, FYNNEI. Trimming pared 8 bases from V and 2 bases from J, leaving 20 bases between. The CDR3 region has the DNA TGTGCCAGCTATGAAGGGGCGGGGCTTCTCACAGATACGCAGTATTTT. The encoded protein is CASYEGAGLLTDTQYF. Looking up the rest from reference TRBV2 and TRBJ2-3 gives the full variable domain: EPEVTQTPSHQVTQMGQEVILRCVPISNHLYFYWYRQILGQKVEFLVSFYNNEISEKSEIFDDQFSVERPDGSNFTLKIRSTKLEDSAMYFCASYEGAGLLTDTQYFGPGTRLTVL.

The J gene is TRBJ2-1, the V gene TRBV9; D remains ambiguous. Germline V CDR1 and CDR2: SGDLS, YYNGEE. The CDR3 covers 15 residues. Trimming took 0 bases from V and 4 from J, leaving 11 bases between them. CDR3 protein: CASSVDHRTYNEQFF. The DNA for the CDR3 is TGTGCCAGCAGCGTAGACCATCGAACGTACAATGAGCAGTTCTTC.

Comments on this clone: Other DNA sequences in this specimen translate into the identical CDR3. The rearrangement joins TRBV18 to TRBJ2-5; D not certain. The CDR3 loop spans 12 amino acids. Germline values: CDR1 KGHSH, CDR2 LQKENI. Deletions cut 3 bases from V and 2 bases from J, with 4 bases between. CDR3 bases: TGTGCCAGCTCACCGATACAAGAGACCCAGTACTTC. It encodes CASSPIQETQYF.

The chain recombines TRBV5-1 with TRBJ2-5; 7 bases align to TRBD2. Germline CDR1 reads SGHRS; CDR2 reads YFSETQ. The CDR3 totals 16 residues. V lost 4 bases and J lost 7; bases outside the gene matches: 16. DNA for the CDR3: TGCGCCAGCAGCCCGGCCGTCACTAGCGTTCCCCCGACCCAGTACTTC. It codes for CASSPAVTSVPPTQYF. The full variable domain, completed using reference TRBV5-1 and TRBJ2-5, is KAGVTQTPRYLIKTRGQQVTLSCSPISGHRSVSWYQQTPGQGLQFLFEYFSETQRNKGNFPGRFSGRQFSNSRSEMNVSTLELGDSALYLCASSPAVTSVPPTQYFGPGTRLLVL.

The chain is built from TRBV7-2 and TRBJ2-7, with 7 bases that match TRBD2. This CDR3 contains 16 residues. Germline V gene data show CDR1 as SGHTA and CDR2 as FQGNSA. V lost 5 bases, J lost 2 bases, and 12 bases stayed unmatched. Here the CDR3 DNA reads TGTGCCAGCAGCCCTCCGGGTCGGGGGGTCCCCTACGAGCAGTACTTC. As protein: CASSPPGRGVPYEQYF.

The chain carries TRBV15 and TRBJ2-2; D ambiguous. The V gene's germline CDR1 is LNHNV and CDR2 YYDKDF (reference sequence). Trimming removed 5 bases at V and 3 bases at J, with 7 bases between. There are 13 residues in the CDR3. The CDR3 reads CATSPTYTGELFF. CDR3 nucleotide sequence: TGTGCCACCAGCCCGACTTACACCGGGGAGCTGTTTTTT. Full variable domain (remainder filled in from reference TRBV15 and TRBJ2-2): DAMVIQNPRYQVTQFGKPVTLSCSQTLNHNVMYWYQQKSSQAPKLLFHYYDKDFNNEADTPDNFQSRRPNTSFCFLDIRSPGLGDTAMYLCATSPTYTGELFFGEGSRLTVL.

This chain uses TRBV29-1 with TRBJ2-3, with 7 nucleotides matching TRBD2. V lost 6 bases, J lost 0 bases, and 6 bases stayed unmatched. The CDR3 has 14 amino acids. Per the germline V gene, CDR1 is SQVTM and CDR2 is ANQGSEA. CDR3 amino acids: CSVMHSGSTDTQYF. CDR3 in DNA: TGCAGCGTAATGCATAGCGGGAGCACAGATACGCAGTATTTT.